What follows is one T cell receptor beta chain and its context. The antigen remains unidentified. The data stem from a study of cytomegalovirus exposure and HLA in healthy donors. The overall study: Approximately 180 million T cells yielded roughly 120 million unique TCR beta sequences, as an earlier analysis found. Study-wide findings and caveats: The Asian-associated ancestry cluster reportedly had fewer N-insertions than the roughly 720-donor mean in a later analysis.

This PCR relied on a set of 60 Vbeta primers and 13 Jbeta primers. Assay: immunoSEQ multiplex PCR; the TCRdb copy retains only in-frame clones and omits some. Here the sample spans 140,000 or so clones, around 82% being singletons. V was clipped by 2 bases and J by 5 bases, with 6 bases between them. This CDR3 is 13 amino acids long. The V gene's germline CDR1 is MGHRA and CDR2 YSYEKL. Source material: PBMCs. The chain links TRBV4-1 to TRBJ2-2; D unresolved. This TCR was sampled from a woman aged 18-30 years in good health and CMV-seropositive. CDR3 in amino acids: CASSQIGTGELFF. CDR3 DNA sequence: TGCGCCAGCAGCCAAATCGGTACCGGGGAGCTGTTTTTT.